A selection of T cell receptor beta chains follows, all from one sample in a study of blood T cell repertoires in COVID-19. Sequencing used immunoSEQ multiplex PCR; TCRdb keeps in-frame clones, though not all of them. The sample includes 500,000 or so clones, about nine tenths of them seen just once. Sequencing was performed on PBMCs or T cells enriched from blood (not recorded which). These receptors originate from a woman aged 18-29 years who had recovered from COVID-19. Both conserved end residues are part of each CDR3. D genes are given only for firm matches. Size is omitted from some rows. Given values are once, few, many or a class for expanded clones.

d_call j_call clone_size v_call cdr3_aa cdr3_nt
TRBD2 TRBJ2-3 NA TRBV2 CASSRSGGNTDTQYF TGTGCCAGCAGTCGGAGCGGGGGGAACACAGATACGCAGTATTTT
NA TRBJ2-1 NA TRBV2 CASSVSGNEQFF TGTGCCAGCAGTGTATCAGGGAATGAGCAGTTCTTC
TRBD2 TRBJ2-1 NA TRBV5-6 CASRLAGGNNEQFF TGTGCCAGCAGACTAGCGGGGGGTAACAATGAGCAGTTCTTC
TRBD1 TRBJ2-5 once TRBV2 CASSTGGGETQYF TGTGCCAGCAGTACAGGGGGCGGCGAGACCCAGTACTTC
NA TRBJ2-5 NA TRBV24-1 CATSDFQGTQYF TGTGCCACCAGTGATTTCCAGGGGACCCAGTACTTC
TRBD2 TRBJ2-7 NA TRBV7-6 CASSWRGGEGSYEQYF TGTGCCAGCAGCTGGCGCGGGGGGGAAGGCTCCTACGAGCAGTACTTC
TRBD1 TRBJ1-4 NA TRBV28 CATDRDRGAKLFF TGTGCCACCGACCGGGACAGGGGGGCCAAACTGTTTTTT
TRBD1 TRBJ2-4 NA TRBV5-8 CASSLQTGVEAKNIQYF TGTGCCAGCAGCCTGCAGACAGGGGTCGAGGCCAAAAACATTCAGTACTTC
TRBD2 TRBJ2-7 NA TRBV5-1 CASSLRGALAGGPKSYEQYF TGCGCCAGCAGCTTGAGAGGGGCATTAGCGGGGGGCCCAAAATCCTACGAGCAGTACTTC
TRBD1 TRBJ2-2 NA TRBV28 CASSPSFLGTVHRELFF TGTGCCAGCAGTCCTTCCTTTCTTGGGACAGTCCACCGGGAGCTGTTTTTT
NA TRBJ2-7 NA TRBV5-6 CASSLGSVSYEQYF TGTGCCAGCAGCTTGGGATCGGTTTCCTACGAGCAGTACTTC
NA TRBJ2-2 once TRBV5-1 CASSSPAVDTGELFF TGCGCCAGCAGCTCCCCAGCGGTGGACACCGGGGAGCTGTTTTTT
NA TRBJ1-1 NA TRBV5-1 CASSLEGSSLSGTEAFF TGCGCCAGCAGCTTGGAGGGTTCTTCTTTAAGCGGGACTGAAGCTTTCTTT
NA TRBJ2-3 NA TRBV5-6 CASSLGTDITDTQYF TGTGCCAGCAGCTTAGGGACTGATATCACAGATACGCAGTATTTT
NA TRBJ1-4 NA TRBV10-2 CASSGAGAREEKLFF TGCGCCAGCAGTGGGGCAGGGGCGCGAGAAGAAAAACTGTTTTTT
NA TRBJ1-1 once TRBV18 CASSPPGRTGTEAFF TGTGCCAGCTCACCACCGGGTCGGACGGGGACTGAAGCTTTCTTT
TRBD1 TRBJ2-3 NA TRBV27 CASSLLGTASSTDTQYF TGTGCCAGCAGTTTACTGGGGACAGCGTCTAGCACAGATACGCAGTATTTT
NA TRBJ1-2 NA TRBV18 CASSPPEGYYGYTF TGTGCCAGCTCACCACCGGAGGGATACTATGGCTACACCTTC
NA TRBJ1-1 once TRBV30 CAWSLFVGVSEAFF TGTGCCTGGAGTCTGTTTGTAGGGGTGTCTGAAGCTTTCTTT
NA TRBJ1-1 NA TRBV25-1 CASTSQGQGTEAFF TGTGCCAGCACATCCCAGGGGCAAGGCACTGAAGCTTTCTTT
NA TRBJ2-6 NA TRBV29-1 CSVGLTQGANVLTF TGCAGCGTAGGACTCACTCAGGGGGCCAACGTCCTGACTTTC
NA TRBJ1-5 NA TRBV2 CASSEGRGKDNQPQHF TGTGCCAGCAGTGAAGGCCGGGGGAAAGACAATCAGCCCCAGCATTTT
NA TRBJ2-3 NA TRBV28 CASSSPWGQDTQYF TGTGCCAGCAGTTCTCCCTGGGGGCAAGATACGCAGTATTTT
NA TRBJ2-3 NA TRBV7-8 CASSLKTSTDTQYF TGTGCCAGCAGCTTGAAGACTAGCACAGATACGCAGTATTTT
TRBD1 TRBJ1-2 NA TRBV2 CASSEGPGGGYGYTF TGTGCCAGCAGTGAAGGTCCAGGGGGAGGCTATGGCTACACCTTC
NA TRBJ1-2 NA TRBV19 CASSITAGAGYTF TGTGCCAGTAGTATAACGGCGGGGGCAGGCTACACCTTC
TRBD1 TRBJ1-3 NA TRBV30 CAWSKVTGGSGNTIYF TGTGCCTGGAGTAAGGTTACAGGGGGCTCTGGAAACACCATATATTTT
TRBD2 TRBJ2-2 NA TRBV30 CAWSRLAGGGELFF TGTGCCTGGAGCCGACTAGCGGGGGGCGGGGAGCTGTTTTTT
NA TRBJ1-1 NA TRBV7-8 CASSRLPSTATEAFF TGTGCCAGCAGCCGTTTGCCAAGTACAGCCACTGAAGCTTTCTTT
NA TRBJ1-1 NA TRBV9 CASSGPQAASNTEAFF TGTGCCAGCAGCGGGCCTCAGGCAGCCTCGAACACTGAAGCTTTCTTT
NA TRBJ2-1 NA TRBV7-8 CASSLRGNEQFF TGTGCCAGCAGCTTAAGGGGGAATGAGCAGTTCTTC
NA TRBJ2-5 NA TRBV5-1 CASSLTPGADQETQYF TGCGCCAGCAGCTTGACACCAGGGGCAGACCAAGAGACCCAGTACTTC
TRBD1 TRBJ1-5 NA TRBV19 CASSIDPRQGYSNQPQHF TGTGCCAGTAGTATAGACCCTAGACAGGGCTATAGCAATCAGCCCCAGCATTTT
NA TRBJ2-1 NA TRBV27 CASTLRGANEQFF TGTGCCAGCACTCTACGGGGAGCGAATGAGCAGTTCTTC
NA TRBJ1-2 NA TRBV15 CATSRGGMGEGHGGYTF TGTGCCACCAGCAGAGGGGGTATGGGAGAGGGACACGGTGGCTACACCTTC
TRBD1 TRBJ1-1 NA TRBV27 CASSSRQGVFAEAFF TGTGCCAGCAGTTCCCGACAGGGCGTATTCGCTGAAGCTTTCTTT
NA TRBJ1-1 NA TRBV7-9 CASSLVSAGMPEAFF TGTGCCAGCAGCTTAGTATCCGCAGGGATGCCTGAAGCTTTCTTT
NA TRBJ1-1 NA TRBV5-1 CASSLKRGLNTEAFF TGCGCCAGCAGCTTGAAGCGCGGTTTGAACACTGAAGCTTTCTTT
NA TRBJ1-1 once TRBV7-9 CASSLQANTEAFF TGTGCCAGCAGCTTACAGGCCAACACTGAAGCTTTCTTT
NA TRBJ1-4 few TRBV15 CATSRGGGSGEKLFF TGTGCCACCAGCAGAGGTGGGGGGTCGGGTGAAAAACTGTTTTTT
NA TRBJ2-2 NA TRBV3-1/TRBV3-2 CASSQAETGELFF TGTGCCAGCAGCCAAGCCGAGACCGGGGAGCTGTTTTTT
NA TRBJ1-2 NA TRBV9 CASSVGGSQNYGYTF TGTGCCAGCAGCGTAGGAGGGAGTCAGAACTATGGCTACACCTTC
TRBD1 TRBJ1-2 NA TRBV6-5 CASSRRDRGLYGYTF TGTGCCAGCAGTCGCCGGGACAGGGGGCTGTATGGCTACACCTTC